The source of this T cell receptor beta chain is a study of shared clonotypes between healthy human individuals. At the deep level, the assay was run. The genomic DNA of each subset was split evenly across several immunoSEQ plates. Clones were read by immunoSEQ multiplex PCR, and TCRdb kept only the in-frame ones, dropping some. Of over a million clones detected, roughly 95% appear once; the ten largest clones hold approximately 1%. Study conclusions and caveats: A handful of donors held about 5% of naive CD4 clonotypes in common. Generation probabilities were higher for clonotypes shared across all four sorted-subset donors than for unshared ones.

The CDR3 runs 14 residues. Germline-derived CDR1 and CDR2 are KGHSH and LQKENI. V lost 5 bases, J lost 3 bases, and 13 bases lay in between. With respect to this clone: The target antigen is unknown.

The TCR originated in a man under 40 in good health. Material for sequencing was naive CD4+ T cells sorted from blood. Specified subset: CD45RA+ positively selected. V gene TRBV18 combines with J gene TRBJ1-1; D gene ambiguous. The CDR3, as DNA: TGTGCCAGCTCAATGGTCGGAGTGGACACTGAAGCTTTCTTT. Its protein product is CASSMVGVDTEAFF.